These T cell receptor beta chains were read from a single sample in a study of shared clonotypes between healthy human individuals. Some clones are missing from TCRdb's copy, which holds only in-frame ones; the method was immunoSEQ multiplex PCR. The data show 2 million to 2.5 million clones, approximately 93% seen once. Material: naive CD4+ T cells from PBMCs. These TCRs come from a man aged 18 to 35 in good health. Some clones in this sample may be carry-over from other donors' samples. Both conserved end residues are part of each CDR3. The order of the fields is CDR3 DNA, CDR3 protein, D gene, V gene, J gene, clone size. A D gene is named only where the DNA matches it firmly. Expanded clones are given a class, and other clones once, few, many or no size at all.

TGTGCCAGCAGTATTTCACTAGCGGGAGTGGCCGGGGAGCTGTTTTTT	CASSISLAGVAGELFF	TRBD2	TRBV28	TRBJ2-2	.
TGTGCCAGTAAGACGACCGGGACAGGGATGAGGGGGGAGCTGTTTTTT	CASKTTGTGMRGELFF	TRBD1	TRBV19	TRBJ2-2	.
TGCGCCAGCAGCTTGGCGTCTAGCGGGAACACCGGGGAGCTGTTTTTT	CASSLASSGNTGELFF	TRBD2	TRBV5-1	TRBJ2-2	.
TGTGCCAGCAGCCCGCTACAGGGGATCAATCAGCCCCAGCATTTT	CASSPLQGINQPQHF	TRBD1	TRBV7-9	TRBJ1-5	.
TGTGCCAGCAGCCCTCCGGGGCCAGATACGCAGTATTTT	CASSPPGPDTQYF	.	TRBV28	TRBJ2-3	.
TGTGCCAGCAGTCCGGGACAGGGGGCTATTGAGCAGTTCTTC	CASSPGQGAIEQFF	TRBD1	TRBV6-1	TRBJ2-1	.
TGCGCCAGCAGCTTGGAATCGAGGGGAGATACGCAGTATTTT	CASSLESRGDTQYF	.	TRBV5-1	TRBJ2-3	.
TGCGCCAGCAGCTCACAACCGACGTATGGCTACACCTTC	CASSSQPTYGYTF	.	TRBV5-1	TRBJ1-2	.
TGTGCCAGCAGTTCCCTGGGACAGGCGCAGTATTTT	CASSSLGQAQYF	TRBD1	TRBV6-5	TRBJ2-3	.
TGTGCCAGCAGCTTCGAGTGGGAGGAAGCTTTCTTT	CASSFEWEEAFF	.	TRBV7-9	TRBJ1-1	.
TGCGCCAGCAGCTTGGGGGGGACAGCCCAAGAGACCCAGTACTTC	CASSLGGTAQETQYF	TRBD1	TRBV5-1	TRBJ2-5	.
TGTGCCAGCAGCTTAGAGAGACAGGGGTACAATGAGCAGTTCTTC	CASSLERQGYNEQFF	TRBD1	TRBV7-2	TRBJ2-1	.
TGCGCCAGCAGAGAAGGGGGCATGAACACTGAAGCTTTCTTT	CASREGGMNTEAFF	TRBD1	TRBV5-1	TRBJ1-1	.
TGCGCCAGCAGCCGACAGCCAGGGGGAGTCTATGGCTACACCTTC	CASSRQPGGVYGYTF	TRBD1	TRBV4-1	TRBJ1-2	.
TGCGCCAGCAGCCAAGCAGGGTTAACTTCCTACGAGCAGTACTTC	CASSQAGLTSYEQYF	.	TRBV4-1	TRBJ2-7	.
TGTGCCAGCAGTTCACAGGTGAACACTGAAGCTTTCTTT	CASSSQVNTEAFF	.	TRBV7-6	TRBJ1-1	.
TGTGCCAGCAGCTTGTCTGCTCTAGCGGGAACGTCAGATACGCAGTATTTT	CASSLSALAGTSDTQYF	TRBD2	TRBV5-5	TRBJ2-3	.
TGTGCCAGCGACAGGGGAGCCTACGAGCAGTACTTC	CASDRGAYEQYF	TRBD1	TRBV6-4	TRBJ2-7	.
TGTGCCAGCGAACAAAAACCTGGGGGAACCACCGGGGAGCTGTTTTTT	CASEQKPGGTTGELFF	.	TRBV6-6	TRBJ2-2	.
TGTGCCAGCAGGGGCCAGGGTGTAGATACGCAGTATTTT	CASRGQGVDTQYF	.	TRBV28	TRBJ2-3	.
TGTGCCAGTAGTTTCCCGGGCCGGGACGATGCCTCTAACTATGGCTACACCTTC	CASSFPGRDDASNYGYTF	.	TRBV19	TRBJ1-2	.
TGTGCCAGCAGCTTCTCGGGTCCCGTACAGTTCTTC	CASSFSGPVQFF	.	TRBV7-9	TRBJ2-1	.
TGTGCCAGCAGCTTGGAACAGAACACTGAAGCTTTCTTT	CASSLEQNTEAFF	.	TRBV7-3	TRBJ1-1	.
TGTGCCAGCAGCATGACAGGGGGCGCCGGGGAGCTGTTTTTT	CASSMTGGAGELFF	TRBD1	TRBV5-4	TRBJ2-2	.
TGTGCCAGTAGTAAAACAGTCAGTCAGCCCCAGCATTTT	CASSKTVSQPQHF	.	TRBV19	TRBJ1-5	few
TGTGCCAGCAGGACAGCCCGTGGCAATCAGCCCCAGCATTTT	CASRTARGNQPQHF	.	TRBV28	TRBJ1-5	.
TGTGCCAGCAGCTTAGTGCAGAACACTGAAGCTTTCTTT	CASSLVQNTEAFF	.	TRBV7-9	TRBJ1-1	.
TGCGCCAGCAGCCAGGACGGCACCTACGAGCAGTACTTC	CASSQDGTYEQYF	.	TRBV4-3	TRBJ2-7	.
TGTGCCAGCAGTTTCGGGACTAGCGGGGTCAACGAGCAGTACTTC	CASSFGTSGVNEQYF	TRBD2	TRBV28	TRBJ2-7	.
TGTGCCAGCAGCTTGGGGTTAGCGGGCAACCCCCGGGAGACCCAGTACTTC	CASSLGLAGNPRETQYF	TRBD2	TRBV7-2	TRBJ2-5	.
TGTGCCAGCAGTTATTTAACCAGGGACGGAAAATATGGCTACACCTTC	CASSYLTRDGKYGYTF	.	TRBV6-5	TRBJ1-2	.
TGTGCCAGCAGCTTGCGGACAGGGGGATACAATGAGCAGTTCTTC	CASSLRTGGYNEQFF	TRBD1	TRBV9	TRBJ2-1	.
TGTGCCAGCTCACCTTCCCAGGCCACCTACGAGCAGTACTTC	CASSPSQATYEQYF	.	TRBV18	TRBJ2-7	.
TGTGCCAGCTCACCAGCCGCAAACACAGATACGCAGTATTTT	CASSPAANTDTQYF	.	TRBV18	TRBJ2-3	.
TGCGCCAGCACGGGCACAGATACGCAGTATTTT	CASTGTDTQYF	.	TRBV5-1	TRBJ2-3	.
TGTGCCTGGAGTATCGCGGGGGGAGAGCAGTTCTTC	CAWSIAGGEQFF	TRBD2	TRBV30	TRBJ2-1	.
TGTGCCAGCAGCTCCGGGACAGGGTTTTACGAGCAGTACTTC	CASSSGTGFYEQYF	TRBD1	TRBV7-9	TRBJ2-7	.
TGTGCCAGCAGCTTAGGGCTAGCGTCATATAACGGGGAGCTGTTTTTT	CASSLGLASYNGELFF	.	TRBV11-2	TRBJ2-2	once
TGTGCCAGCAGTTACTCTCCAGGGGGCGGTCAAGAGACCCAGTACTTC	CASSYSPGGGQETQYF	TRBD1	TRBV6-5	TRBJ2-5	.
TGTGCCAGCAGCTTGGGAGTCCAGCCCCAGCATTTT	CASSLGVQPQHF	.	TRBV7-9	TRBJ1-5	.
TGCAGCGGTTACTCCGGGACTTACTACACCGGGGAGCTGTTTTTT	CSGYSGTYYTGELFF	.	TRBV29-1	TRBJ2-2	.